The 10 T cell receptor beta chains given below trace back to one sample, sequenced in a study of blood T cell repertoires in COVID-19. Using immunoSEQ multiplex PCR, the repertoire was profiled, and TCRdb retains in-frame clones only, with some absent. Of 250,000 to 350,000 clones listed, around 90% are singletons. Sequencing was done on a sample of peripheral blood. The receptors shown here come from a woman aged 50 to 60 who had recovered from COVID-19.

V and J are TRBV15 and TRBJ1-2, with D unresolved. Germline loops: CDR1 LNHNV, CDR2 YYDKDF (reference sequence). The CDR3 contains 15 residues. Trimming removed 0 bases at V and 4 bases at J, with 12 bases between. CDR3 nucleotides: TGTGCCACCAGCAGAGATACCGGGAATACCTATGGCTACACCTTC. It yields the protein CATSRDTGNTYGYTF. The whole variable domain, filled in from reference TRBV15 and TRBJ1-2, reads DAMVIQNPRYQVTQFGKPVTLSCSQTLNHNVMYWYQQKSSQAPKLLFHYYDKDFNNEADTPDNFQSRRPNTSFCFLDIRSPGLGDTAMYLCATSRDTGNTYGYTFGSGTRLTVV.

The rearrangement links TRBV7-2 to TRBJ1-2; TRBD1 might be the D (6 bases). This CDR3 is 14 amino acids long. Germline V gene lookup returns CDR1 SGHTA and CDR2 FQGNSA. Trimming took off 4 bases at V and 8 bases at J, with 17 bases between the two ends. CDR3: CASSSPNRDRGYTF. The CDR3 coding sequence is TGTGCCAGCAGCTCCCCTAACAGGGATCGGGGCTACACCTTC.

This clone was seen at least ten times. The chain recombines TRBV27 with TRBJ2-6; TRBD2 matches 7 bases. The CDR3 loop spans 16 amino acids. V dropped 5 bases and J dropped 3; count of bases not matched to a gene: 7. Germline V CDR1 and CDR2: MNHEY, SMNVEV (reference sequence). The CDR3 nucleotides are TGTGCCAGCAGTGTTAGGCGGGGGATTGGGGCCAACGTCCTGACTTTC. Its protein is CASSVRRGIGANVLTF. Using reference TRBV27 and TRBJ2-6 for the parts outside the CDR3, the full variable domain is EAQVTQNPRYLITVTGKKLTVTCSQNMNHEYMSWYRQDPGLGLRQIYYSMNVEVTDKGDVPEGYKVSRKEKRNFPLILESPSPNQTSLYFCASSVRRGIGANVLTFGAGSRLTVL.

V and J are TRBV6-2 or TRBV6-3 and TRBJ1-6; D unclear. CDR1 and CDR2 (germline): MNHEY, SVGEGT. Trimming took off 5 bases at V and 8 bases at J, with 16 bases between the two ends. The length of the CDR3 is 15 residues. The CDR3 sequence is CASSAPRGKDSPLHF. The CDR3 DNA sequence: TGTGCCAGCAGTGCCCCCCGGGGAAAGGATTCACCCCTCCACTTT.

The chain carries TRBV7-2 and TRBJ2-5, with TRBD2 identical over 11 bases. CDR3 length equals 15 residues. The junction had 6 bases not matched to a gene; V was cut back by 7 bases and J by 2 bases. Germline V gene sequence: CDR1 SGHTA, CDR2 FQGNSA. CDR3 sequence reads: CASTTSGAGQETQYF. The CDR3 nucleotides read TGTGCCAGCACGACTAGCGGGGCGGGTCAAGAGACCCAGTACTTC.

The chain recombines TRBV5-4 with TRBJ1-5; no reliable D call. This CDR3 comprises 16 residues. The germline V gene has CDR1 SGHNT and CDR2 YYREEE (reference sequence). Trimming left V 0 bases short and J 0 bases short, with 10 bases between. CDR3 protein: CASSLGGPDSNQPQHF. DNA of the CDR3: TGTGCCAGCAGCTTGGGAGGTCCAGATAGCAATCAGCCCCAGCATTTT.

The chain employs TRBV30 and TRBJ1-2; D gene uncertain. Trimming took off 0 bases at V and 0 bases at J, with 14 bases between the two ends. CDR3 size: 16 residues. CDR1 is GTSNPN, CDR2 SVGIG, per germline (reference sequence). Written as DNA, the CDR3 is TGTGCCTGGAGTGTACCACGTCCCTACGCTAACTATGGCTACACCTTC. It encodes CAWSVPRPYANYGYTF.

The chain uses TRBV9 and TRBJ2-3, with D unresolved. The CDR3 is 13 residues long. From germline, CDR1 is SGDLS and CDR2 YYNGEE. V lost 0 bases and J lost 5, with 7 bases in between. The CDR3: CASSVGLGDTQYF. CDR3 DNA: TGTGCCAGCAGCGTAGGACTGGGAGATACGCAGTATTTT.

V gene TRBV7-3 combines with J gene TRBJ2-7, with 7 bases lining up with TRBD1. V dropped 6 bases and J dropped 12; count of bases not matched to a gene: 14. Germline V gene data show CDR1 as SGHTA and CDR2 as FQGTGA. The CDR3 extends over 13 amino acids. In DNA, the CDR3 is TGTGCCAGCAGTCCTCACCGGGACAGTCTTATGTACTTC. Protein sequence: CASSPHRDSLMYF.

The chain employs TRBV7-2 and TRBJ2-3, with TRBD2 as a possible D gene (7 bases). V was clipped by 0 bases and J by 6 bases, with 13 bases between them. In germline, CDR1 is SGHTA, CDR2 FQGNSA. This CDR3 comprises 15 residues. As DNA, the CDR3 is TGTGCCAGCAGCTTAGCGGGGGGGCCTCCCGATACGCAGTATTTT. It specifies CASSLAGGPPDTQYF.